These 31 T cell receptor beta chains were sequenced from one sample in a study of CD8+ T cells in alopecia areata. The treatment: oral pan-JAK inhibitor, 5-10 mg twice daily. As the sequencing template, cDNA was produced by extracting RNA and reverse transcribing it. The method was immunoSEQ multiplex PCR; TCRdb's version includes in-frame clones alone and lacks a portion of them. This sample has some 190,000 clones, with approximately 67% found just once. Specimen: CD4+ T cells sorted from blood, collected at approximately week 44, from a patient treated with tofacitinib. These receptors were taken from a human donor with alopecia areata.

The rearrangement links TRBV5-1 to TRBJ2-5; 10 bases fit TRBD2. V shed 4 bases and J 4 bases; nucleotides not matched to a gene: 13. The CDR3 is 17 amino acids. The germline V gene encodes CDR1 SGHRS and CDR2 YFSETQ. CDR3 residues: CASSIRTGTSVRETQYF. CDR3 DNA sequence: TGCGCCAGCAGCATAAGAACCGGGACTAGCGTGCGAGAGACCCAGTACTTC.

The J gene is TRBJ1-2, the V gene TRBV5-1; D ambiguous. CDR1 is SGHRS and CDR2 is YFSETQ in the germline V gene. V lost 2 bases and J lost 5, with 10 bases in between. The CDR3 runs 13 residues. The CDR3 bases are TGCGCCAGCAGCTTCGACGACGTATATGGCTACACCTTC. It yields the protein CASSFDDVYGYTF.

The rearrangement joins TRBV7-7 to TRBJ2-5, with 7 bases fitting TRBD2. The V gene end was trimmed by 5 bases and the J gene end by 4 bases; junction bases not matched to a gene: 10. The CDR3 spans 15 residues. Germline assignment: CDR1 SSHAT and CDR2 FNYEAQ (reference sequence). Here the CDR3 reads CASSMVGSGGETQYF. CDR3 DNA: TGTGCCAGCAGCATGGTAGGATCGGGGGGAGAGACCCAGTACTTC.

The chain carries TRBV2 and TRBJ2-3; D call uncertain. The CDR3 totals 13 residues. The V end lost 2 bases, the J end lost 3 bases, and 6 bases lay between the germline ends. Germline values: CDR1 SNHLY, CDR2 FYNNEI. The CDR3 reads CASSEPWTDTQYF. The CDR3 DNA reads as TGTGCCAGCAGTGAACCCTGGACAGATACGCAGTATTTT.

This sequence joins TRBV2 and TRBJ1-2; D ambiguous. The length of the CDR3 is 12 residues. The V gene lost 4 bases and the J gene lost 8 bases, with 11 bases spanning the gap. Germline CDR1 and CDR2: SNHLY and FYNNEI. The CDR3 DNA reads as TGTGCCAGCAGTGTAGATATGGTCGGCTACACCTTC. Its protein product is CASSVDMVGYTF.

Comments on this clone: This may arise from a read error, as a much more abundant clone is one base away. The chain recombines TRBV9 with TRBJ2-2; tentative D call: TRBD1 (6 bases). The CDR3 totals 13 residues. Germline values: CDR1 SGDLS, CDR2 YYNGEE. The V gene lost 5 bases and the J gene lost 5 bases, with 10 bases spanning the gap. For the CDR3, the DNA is TGTGCCAGCAGTTACAGGGAGACCGGGGAGCTGTTTTTT. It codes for CASSYRETGELFF.

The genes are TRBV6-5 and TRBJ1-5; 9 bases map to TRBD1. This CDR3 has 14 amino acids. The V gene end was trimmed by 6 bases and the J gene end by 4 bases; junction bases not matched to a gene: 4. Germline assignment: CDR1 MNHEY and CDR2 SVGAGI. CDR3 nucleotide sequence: TGTGCCAGCAGCCTGACAGGGGGAAATCAGCCCCAGCATTTT. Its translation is CASSLTGGNQPQHF.

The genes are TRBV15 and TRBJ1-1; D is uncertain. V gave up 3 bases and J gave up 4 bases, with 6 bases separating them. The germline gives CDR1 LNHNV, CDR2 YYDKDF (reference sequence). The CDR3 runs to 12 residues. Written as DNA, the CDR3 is TGTGCCACCAGCAGGGGCGGCACTGAAGCTTTCTTT. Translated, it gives CATSRGGTEAFF. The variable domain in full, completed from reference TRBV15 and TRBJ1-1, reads DAMVIQNPRYQVTQFGKPVTLSCSQTLNHNVMYWYQQKSSQAPKLLFHYYDKDFNNEADTPDNFQSRRPNTSFCFLDIRSPGLGDTAMYLCATSRGGTEAFFGQGTRLTVV.

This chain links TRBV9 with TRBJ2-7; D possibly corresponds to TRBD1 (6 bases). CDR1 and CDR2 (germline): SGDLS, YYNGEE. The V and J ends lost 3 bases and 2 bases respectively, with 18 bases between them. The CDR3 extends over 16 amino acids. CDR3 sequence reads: CASSATTGNFPYEQYF. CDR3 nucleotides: TGTGCCAGCAGCGCCACAACAGGGAACTTCCCCTACGAGCAGTACTTC. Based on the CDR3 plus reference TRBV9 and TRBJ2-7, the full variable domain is DSGVTQTPKHLITATGQRVTLRCSPRSGDLSVYWYQQSLDQGLQFLIQYYNGEERAKGNILERFSAQQFPDLHSELNLSSLELGDSALYFCASSATTGNFPYEQYFGPGTRLTVT.

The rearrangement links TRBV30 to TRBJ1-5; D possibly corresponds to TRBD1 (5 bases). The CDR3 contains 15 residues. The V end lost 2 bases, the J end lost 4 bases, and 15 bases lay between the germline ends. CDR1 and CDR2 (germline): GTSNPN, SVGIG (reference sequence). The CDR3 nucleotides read TGTGCCTGGAGTTTTAGCGGGGCCCGAAATCAGCCCCAGCATTTT. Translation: CAWSFSGARNQPQHF. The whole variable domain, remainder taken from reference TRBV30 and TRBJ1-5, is SQTIHQWPATLVQPVGSPLSLECTVEGTSNPNLYWYRQAAGRGLQLLFYSVGIGQISSEVPQNLSASRPQDRQFILSSKKLLLSDSGFYLCAWSFSGARNQPQHFGDGTRLSIL.

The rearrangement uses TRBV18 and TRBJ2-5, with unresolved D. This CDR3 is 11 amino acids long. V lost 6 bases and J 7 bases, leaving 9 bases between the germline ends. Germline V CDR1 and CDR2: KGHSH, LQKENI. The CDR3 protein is CASSRKGTQYF. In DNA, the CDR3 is TGTGCCAGCTCTCGAAAGGGGACCCAGTACTTC.

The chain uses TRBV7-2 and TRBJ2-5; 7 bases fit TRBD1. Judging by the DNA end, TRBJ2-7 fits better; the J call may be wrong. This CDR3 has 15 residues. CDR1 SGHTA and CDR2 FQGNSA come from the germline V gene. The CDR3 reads CASSLGAGGNDEQYF. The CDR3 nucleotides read TGTGCCAGCAGCTTAGGGGCAGGGGGTAACGACGAGCAGTACTTC.

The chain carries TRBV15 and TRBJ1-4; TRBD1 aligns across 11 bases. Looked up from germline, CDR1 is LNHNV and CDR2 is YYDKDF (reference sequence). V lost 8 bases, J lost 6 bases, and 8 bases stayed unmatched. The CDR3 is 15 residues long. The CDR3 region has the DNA TGTGCCACCTCCGAGGGGACAGGGGGAGATGAAAAACTGTTTTTT. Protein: CATSEGTGGDEKLFF. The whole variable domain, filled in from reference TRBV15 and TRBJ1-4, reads DAMVIQNPRYQVTQFGKPVTLSCSQTLNHNVMYWYQQKSSQAPKLLFHYYDKDFNNEADTPDNFQSRRPNTSFCFLDIRSPGLGDTAMYLCATSEGTGGDEKLFFGSGTQLSVL.

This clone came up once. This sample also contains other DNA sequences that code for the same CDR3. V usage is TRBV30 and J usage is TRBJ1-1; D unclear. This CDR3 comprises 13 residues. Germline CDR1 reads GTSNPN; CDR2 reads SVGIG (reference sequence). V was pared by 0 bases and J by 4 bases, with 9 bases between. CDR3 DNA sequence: TGTGCCTGGAGTGTACGTCGGGGCACTGAAGCTTTCTTT. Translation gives CAWSVRRGTEAFF.

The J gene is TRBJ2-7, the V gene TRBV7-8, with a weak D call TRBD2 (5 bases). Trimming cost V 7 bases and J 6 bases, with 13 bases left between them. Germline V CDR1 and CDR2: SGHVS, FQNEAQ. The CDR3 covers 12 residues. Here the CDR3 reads CASTGDGVEQYF. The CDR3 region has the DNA TGTGCCAGCACGGGCGACGGGGTCGAGCAGTACTTC.

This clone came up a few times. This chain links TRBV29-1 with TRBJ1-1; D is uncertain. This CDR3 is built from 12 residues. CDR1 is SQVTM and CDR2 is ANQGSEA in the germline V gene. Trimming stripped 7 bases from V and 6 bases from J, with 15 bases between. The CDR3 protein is CSAYMSSAEAFF. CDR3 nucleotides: TGCAGCGCCTATATGTCAAGCGCTGAAGCTTTCTTT.

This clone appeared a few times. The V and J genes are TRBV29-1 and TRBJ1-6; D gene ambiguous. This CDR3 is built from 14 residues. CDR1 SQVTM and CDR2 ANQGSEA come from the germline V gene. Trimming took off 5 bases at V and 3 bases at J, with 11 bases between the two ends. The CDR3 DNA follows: TGCAGCGTTTCTGAACGAGGCTATAATTCACCCCTCCACTTT. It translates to CSVSERGYNSPLHF.

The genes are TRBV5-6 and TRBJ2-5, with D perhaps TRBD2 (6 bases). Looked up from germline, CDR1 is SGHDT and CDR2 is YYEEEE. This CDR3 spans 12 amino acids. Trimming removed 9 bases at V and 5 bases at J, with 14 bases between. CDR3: CATSGAGETQYF. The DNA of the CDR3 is TGTGCCACCTCCGGGGCGGGGGAGACCCAGTACTTC.

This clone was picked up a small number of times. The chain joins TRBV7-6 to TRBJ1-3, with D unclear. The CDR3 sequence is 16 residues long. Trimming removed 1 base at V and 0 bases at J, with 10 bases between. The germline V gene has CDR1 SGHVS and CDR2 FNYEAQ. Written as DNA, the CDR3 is TGTGCCAGCAGCTTAGGAAGTCTTTCCTCTGGAAACACCATATATTTT. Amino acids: CASSLGSLSSGNTIYF.

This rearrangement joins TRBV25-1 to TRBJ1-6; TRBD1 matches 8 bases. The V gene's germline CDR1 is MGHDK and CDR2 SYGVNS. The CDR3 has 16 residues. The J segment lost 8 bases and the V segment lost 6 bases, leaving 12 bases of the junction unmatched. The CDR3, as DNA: TGTGCCAGCAGGGGTGACAGGGGCCGAAATTATTCACCCCTCCACTTT. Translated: CASRGDRGRNYSPLHF.

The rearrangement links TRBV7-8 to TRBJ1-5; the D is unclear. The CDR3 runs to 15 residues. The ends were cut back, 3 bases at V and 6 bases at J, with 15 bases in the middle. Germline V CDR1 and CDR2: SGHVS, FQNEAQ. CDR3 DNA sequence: TGTGCCAGCAGCTTCCGTCCAGGTGATGGTCAGCCCCAGCATTTT. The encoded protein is CASSFRPGDGQPQHF. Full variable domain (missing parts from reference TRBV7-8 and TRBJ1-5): GAGVSQSPRYKVAKRGQDVALRCDPISGHVSLFWYQQALGQGPEFLTYFQNEAQLDKSGLPSDRFFAERPEGSVSTLKIQRTQQEDSAVYLCASSFRPGDGQPQHFGDGTRLSIL.

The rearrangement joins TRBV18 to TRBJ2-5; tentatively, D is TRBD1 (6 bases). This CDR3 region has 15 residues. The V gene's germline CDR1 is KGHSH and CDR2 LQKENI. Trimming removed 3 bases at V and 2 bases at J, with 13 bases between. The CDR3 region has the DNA TGTGCCAGCTCACCCCGAGCCGGGACACAAGAGACCCAGTACTTC. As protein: CASSPRAGTQETQYF.

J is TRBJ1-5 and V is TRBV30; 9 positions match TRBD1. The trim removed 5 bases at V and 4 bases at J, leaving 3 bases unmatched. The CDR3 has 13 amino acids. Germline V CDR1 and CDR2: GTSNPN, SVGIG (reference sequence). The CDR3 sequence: CAWGQGLNQPQHF. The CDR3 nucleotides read TGTGCCTGGGGACAGGGGTTAAATCAGCCCCAGCATTTT.

DNA for the CDR3: TGCAGCGTTGATAAAGGGACAGGGGGCCATTTTATCCCGAACACTGAAGCTTTCTTT. Its protein product is CSVDKGTGGHFIPNTEAFF. The chain is built from TRBV29-1 and TRBJ1-1, with 12 bases that match TRBD1. V lost 3 bases and J lost 1; bases outside the gene matches: 15. This CDR3 region has 19 residues. From germline, CDR1 is SQVTM and CDR2 ANQGSEA.

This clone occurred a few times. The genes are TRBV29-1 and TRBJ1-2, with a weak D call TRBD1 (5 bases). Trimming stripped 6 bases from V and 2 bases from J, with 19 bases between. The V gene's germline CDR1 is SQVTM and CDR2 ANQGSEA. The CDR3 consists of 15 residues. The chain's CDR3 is CSVYLQDGKNYGYTF. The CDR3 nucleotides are TGCAGCGTATACCTACAGGACGGAAAGAACTATGGCTACACCTTC.

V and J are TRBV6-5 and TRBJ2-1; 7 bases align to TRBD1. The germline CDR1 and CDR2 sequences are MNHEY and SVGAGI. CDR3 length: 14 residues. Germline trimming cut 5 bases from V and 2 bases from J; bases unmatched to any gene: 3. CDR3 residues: CASSEGQTYNEQFF. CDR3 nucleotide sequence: TGTGCCAGCAGTGAGGGACAGACCTACAATGAGCAGTTCTTC.

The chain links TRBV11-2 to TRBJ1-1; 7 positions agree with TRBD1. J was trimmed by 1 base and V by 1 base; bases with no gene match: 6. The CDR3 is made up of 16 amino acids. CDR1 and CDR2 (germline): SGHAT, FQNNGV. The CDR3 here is CASSLVQGGRNTEAFF. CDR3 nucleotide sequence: TGTGCCAGCAGCTTAGTTCAGGGGGGGAGGAACACTGAAGCTTTCTTT.

CDR3 region: CAWIGSGAYNEQFF. In DNA, the CDR3 is TGTGCCTGGATCGGTTCAGGGGCCTACAATGAGCAGTTCTTC. The chain recombines TRBV30 with TRBJ2-1; D perhaps matches TRBD1 (6 bases). This CDR3 spans 14 amino acids. Trimming shortened V by 4 bases and J by 2 bases, and 12 bases separated the two germline ends. Germline V gene data show CDR1 as GTSNPN and CDR2 as SVGIG (reference sequence).

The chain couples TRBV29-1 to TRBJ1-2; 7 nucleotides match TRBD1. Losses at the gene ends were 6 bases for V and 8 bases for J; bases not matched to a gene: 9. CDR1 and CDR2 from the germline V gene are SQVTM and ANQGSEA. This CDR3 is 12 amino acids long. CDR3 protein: CSVKGTVVGYTF. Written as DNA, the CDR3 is TGCAGCGTCAAAGGGACAGTCGTCGGCTACACCTTC. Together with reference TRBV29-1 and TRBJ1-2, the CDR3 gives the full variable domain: SAVISQKPSRDICQRGTSLTIQCQVDSQVTMMFWYRQQPGQSLTLIATANQGSEATYESGFVIDKFPISRPNLTFSTLTVSNMSPEDSSIYLCSVKGTVVGYTFGSGTRLTVV.

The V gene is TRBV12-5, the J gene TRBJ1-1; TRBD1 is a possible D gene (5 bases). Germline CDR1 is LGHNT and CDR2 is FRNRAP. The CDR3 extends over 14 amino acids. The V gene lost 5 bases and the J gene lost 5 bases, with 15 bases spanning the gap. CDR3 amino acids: CASGVQVGGTEAFF. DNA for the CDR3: TGTGCTAGTGGTGTACAGGTGGGGGGGACTGAAGCTTTCTTT.

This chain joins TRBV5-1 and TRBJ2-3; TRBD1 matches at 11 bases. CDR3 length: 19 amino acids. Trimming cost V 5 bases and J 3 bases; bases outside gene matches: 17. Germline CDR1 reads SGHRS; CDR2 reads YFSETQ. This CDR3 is CASSFGRDRGKMETDTQYF. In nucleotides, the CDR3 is TGCGCCAGCAGTTTCGGAAGGGACAGGGGGAAGATGGAGACAGATACGCAGTATTTT.